A single sample gave rise to the 6 T cell receptor beta chains below, sequenced in a study of T cells in Graves' hyperthyroidism and ophthalmopathy. The source material, RNA transcripts, was used to amplify TCR beta CDR3 regions. With the HTBI primer set, the TCR CDR3 went through a first round of RT-PCR. MiXCR, run by TCRdb on the multiplex PCR reads, gives a single entry per CDR3 protein. The data show fewer than 450,000 distinct CDR3 sequences, roughly 17% seen once. The sequenced sample consisted of blood. Receptor source: a woman aged 25 to 39 with Graves' hyperthyroidism that later progressed to Graves' ophthalmopathy.

In DNA, the CDR3 is TGTGCCAGCGTCAGGGGACGCGGGGGAAACACCATATATTTT. Translation gives CASVRGRGGNTIYF. The gene calls are TRBV6-1 and TRBJ1-3; D is possibly TRBD1 (6 bases). Per germline, CDR1 MNHNS and CDR2 SASEGT. V dropped 8 bases and J dropped 4 bases, with 15 bases sitting between them. This CDR3 contains 14 residues.

This clonotype was counted between two and nine times. The chain employs TRBV29-1 and TRBJ2-7; 7 positions match TRBD1. Per the germline V gene, CDR1 is SQVTM and CDR2 is ANQGSEA. This CDR3 is built from 12 residues. J was trimmed by 3 bases and V by 7 bases; bases with no gene match: 6. CDR3 protein: CSAAGQDYEQYF. DNA of the CDR3: TGCAGCGCAGCAGGACAGGACTACGAGCAGTACTTC.

Details on this clonotype: This is likely a read error, given that the CDR3 carries no conserved phenylalanine or tryptophan at its end. The DNA is omitted, as the CDR3 cannot be located on it reliably, and the CDR3 follows TCRdb's listing. The V and J genes are TRBV2 and TRBJ2-2. The CDR3 totals 15 residues, both ends included. Looked up from germline, CDR1 is SNHLY and CDR2 is FYNNEI. Here the CDR3 reads CASIEGQANTGELSL.

This chain joins TRBV20-1 and TRBJ2-5; 10 bases agree with TRBD2. V shed 5 bases, J shed 2 bases, and the junction held 20 bases outside the gene matches. The CDR3 contains 19 residues. CDR1 and CDR2 from the germline V gene are DFQATT and SNEGSKA (reference sequence). The DNA for the CDR3 is TGCAGTGCTGTAATACAGGGTCCCAGCGGGAGGGCCTATCAAGAGACCCAGTACTTC. It is translated as CSAVIQGPSGRAYQETQYF.

About this clonotype: A clone one base away is much larger, so this may be a read error. This chain connects TRBV20-1 to TRBJ2-1; no clear D. Germline V gene data show CDR1 as DFQATT and CDR2 as SNEGSKA (reference sequence). The CDR3 is 12 residues long. The CDR3 DNA reads as TGCAGTGCTTCCCAGGAGTTCAATGAGCACTTCTTC. Protein sequence: CSASQEFNEHFF.

This clonotype was counted between two and nine times. The J gene is TRBJ1-3, the V gene TRBV4-1, with D uncertain. Germline CDR1 reads MGHRA; CDR2 reads YSYEKL. The CDR3 runs to 17 residues. V dropped 3 bases and J dropped 0 bases, with 15 bases sitting between them. The CDR3 sequence is CASSQFLTPSSGNTIYF. The CDR3 DNA reads as TGCGCCAGCAGCCAGTTCCTGACACCCAGCTCTGGAAACACCATATATTTT.